A single sample gave rise to the 9 T cell receptor beta chains below, sequenced in a study of PD-1 blockade in classical Hodgkin lymphoma. TCRdb's table, derived via immunoSEQ multiplex PCR, lists solely in-frame clones and lacks some. Of 28,000 or so clones listed, about 72% are singletons. Documented time point: cycle 4 day 1 (C4D1), after five to seven weeks of nivolumab. Brentuximab vedotin exposure varied among the patients, all of whom had relapsed after autologous stem cell transplantation. The specimen was peripheral blood mononuclear cells (PBMCs), collected before the fourth cycle of nivolumab. The receptor set was obtained from a human donor with classical Hodgkin lymphoma.

The chain employs TRBV2 and TRBJ2-3, with a weak D call TRBD2 (6 bases). This CDR3 contains 15 residues. The V gene lost 2 bases and the J gene lost 3 bases, with 12 bases spanning the gap. CDR1 is SNHLY and CDR2 is FYNNEI in the germline V gene. CDR3 residues: CASSELGAGTDTQYF. The CDR3 DNA is TGTGCCAGCAGTGAATTAGGGGCGGGGACAGATACGCAGTATTTT.

This clone was seen a single time. CDR3 amino acids: CATAWDSNYEQYF. The CDR3 DNA sequence: TGTGCCACCGCCTGGGACAGCAACTACGAGCAGTACTTC. V gene TRBV2 combines with J gene TRBJ2-7, with 7 bases identical to TRBD1. This CDR3 is built from 13 residues. Germline loops: CDR1 SNHLY, CDR2 FYNNEI. The junction had 9 bases not matched to a gene; V was cut back by 10 bases and J by 3 bases.

This chain links TRBV9 with TRBJ2-2, with D perhaps being TRBD1 or TRBD2 (6 bases each). V shed 4 bases and J shed 4 bases, with 17 bases lying between them. This CDR3 region has 16 residues. Germline-derived CDR1 and CDR2 are SGDLS and YYNGEE. The CDR3 reads CASSPSGAPGTGELFF. DNA of the CDR3: TGTGCCAGCAGCCCCTCGGGGGCCCCGGGCACCGGGGAGCTGTTTTTT.

This clone was picked up a small number of times. This chain connects TRBV20-1 to TRBJ2-5; TRBD1 might be the D (6 bases). CDR1 DFQATT and CDR2 SNEGSKA come from the germline V gene (reference sequence). The V gene lost 3 bases and the J gene lost 10 bases, with 12 bases spanning the gap. CDR3 length: 11 residues. The CDR3 sequence: CSASWGQGQYF. As DNA, the CDR3 is TGCAGTGCTAGTTGGGGGCAGGGCCAGTACTTC.

The chain is built from TRBV6-6 and TRBJ1-5, with TRBD1 matching over 8 bases. CDR3 length: 16 amino acids. The junction had 7 bases not matched to a gene; V was cut back by 6 bases and J by 0 bases. Germline V gene lookup returns CDR1 MNHNY and CDR2 SVGAGI (reference sequence). The CDR3 nucleotides are TGTGCCAGCAGGCGACAGGGGATGAATAGCAATCAGCCCCAGCATTTT. Its protein product is CASRRQGMNSNQPQHF.

This sequence joins TRBV7-9 and TRBJ1-2, with D possibly TRBD1 on 5 matching bases. Looked up from germline, CDR1 is SEHNR and CDR2 is FQNEAQ (reference sequence). V shed 1 base and J shed 1 base, with 10 bases lying between them. The CDR3 runs to 15 residues. The CDR3 loop reads CASSLVQGGNYGYTF. The CDR3 DNA reads TGTGCCAGCAGCTTAGTGCAGGGCGGTAACTATGGCTACACCTTC.

The V gene is TRBV19, the J gene TRBJ2-7; D may be TRBD1 or TRBD2 (5 bases each). The CDR3 spans 14 residues. The V gene lost 4 bases and the J gene lost 1 base, with 11 bases spanning the gap. Germline CDR1 LNHDA, CDR2 SQIVND (reference sequence). The CDR3 DNA reads TGTGCCAGTAGTACCCCCGGGGCATCCTACGAGCAGTACTTC. Its translation: CASSTPGASYEQYF.

V and J are TRBV29-1 and TRBJ2-7; 7 bases map to TRBD2. The CDR3 totals 14 residues. Germline CDR1 and CDR2: SQVTM and ANQGSEA. Losses at the gene ends were 4 bases for V and 1 base for J; bases not matched to a gene: 7. The CDR3 loop reads CSVVETAGSYEQYF. CDR3 DNA sequence: TGCAGCGTTGTGGAGACAGCGGGATCCTACGAGCAGTACTTC.

The CDR3 is CASSLPDTQYF. The DNA of the CDR3 is TGTGCCAGCAGCTTGCCAGATACGCAGTATTTT. The rearrangement joins TRBV7-2 to TRBJ2-3; D is unresolved. Trimming stripped 3 bases from V and 4 bases from J, with 2 bases between. This CDR3 has 11 residues. Looked up from germline, CDR1 is SGHTA and CDR2 is FQGNSA.